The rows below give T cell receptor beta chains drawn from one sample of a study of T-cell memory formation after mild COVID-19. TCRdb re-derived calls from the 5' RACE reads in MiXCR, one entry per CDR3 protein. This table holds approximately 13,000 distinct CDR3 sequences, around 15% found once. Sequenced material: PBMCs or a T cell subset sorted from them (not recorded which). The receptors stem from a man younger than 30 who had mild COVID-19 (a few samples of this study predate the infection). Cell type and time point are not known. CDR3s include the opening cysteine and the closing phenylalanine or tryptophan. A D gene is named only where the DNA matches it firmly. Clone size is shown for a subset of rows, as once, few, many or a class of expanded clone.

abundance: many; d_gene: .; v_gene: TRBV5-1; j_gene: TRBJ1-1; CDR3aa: CASSLLWGADTEAFF; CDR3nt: TGCGCCAGCAGCTTGCTTTGGGGCGCGGACACTGAAGCTTTCTTT
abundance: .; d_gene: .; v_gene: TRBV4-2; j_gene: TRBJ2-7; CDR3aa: CASSQDGREQYF; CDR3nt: TGTGCCAGCAGCCAAGATGGTAGGGAGCAGTACTTC
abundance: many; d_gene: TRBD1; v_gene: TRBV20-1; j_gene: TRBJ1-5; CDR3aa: CSAGQGASNQPQHF; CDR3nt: TGCAGTGCCGGACAGGGGGCCAGCAATCAGCCCCAGCATTTT
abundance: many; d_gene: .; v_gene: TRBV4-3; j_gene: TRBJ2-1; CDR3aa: CASSQDPSGRRLNEQFF; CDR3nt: TGCGCCAGCAGCCAGGACCCGTCGGGACGCCGCCTCAATGAGCAGTTCTTC
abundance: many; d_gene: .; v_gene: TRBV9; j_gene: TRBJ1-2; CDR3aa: CASSVGTIPGYTF; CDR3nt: TGTGCCAGCAGCGTAGGGACTATCCCCGGCTACACCTTC
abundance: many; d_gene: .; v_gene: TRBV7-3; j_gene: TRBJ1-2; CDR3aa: CASSLTDPLSAF; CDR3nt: TGTGCCAGCAGCTTAACGGACCCCCTTAGCGCCTTC
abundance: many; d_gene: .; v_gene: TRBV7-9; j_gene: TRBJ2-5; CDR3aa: CASSSQGLETQYF; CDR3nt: TGTGCCAGCAGCTCACAGGGACTAGAGACCCAGTACTTC
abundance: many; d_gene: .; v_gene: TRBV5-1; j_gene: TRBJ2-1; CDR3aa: CASSLGFTGTYNEQFF; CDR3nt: TGCGCCAGCAGCTTGGGTTTTACAGGGACCTACAATGAGCAGTTCTTC
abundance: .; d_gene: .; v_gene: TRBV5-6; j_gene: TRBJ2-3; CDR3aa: CASSDTGRDTQYF; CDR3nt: TGTGCCAGCAGCGACACAGGGAGAGATACGCAGTATTTT
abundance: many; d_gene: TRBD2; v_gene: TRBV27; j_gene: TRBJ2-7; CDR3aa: CASSPWGGTYEQYF; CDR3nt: TGTGCCAGCAGTCCCTGGGGGGGAACCTACGAGCAGTACTTC
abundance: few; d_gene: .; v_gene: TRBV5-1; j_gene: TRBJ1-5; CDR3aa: CASNPPKHF; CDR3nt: TGCGCCAGCAACCCCCCAAAGCATTTT
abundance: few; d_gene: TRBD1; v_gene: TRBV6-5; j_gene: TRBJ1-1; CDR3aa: CASSRDSLNTEAFF; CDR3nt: TGTGCCAGCAGTAGGGACAGCCTGAACACTGAAGCTTTCTTT
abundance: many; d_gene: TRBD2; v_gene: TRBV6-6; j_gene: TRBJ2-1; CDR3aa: CASSYRIAGFNEQFF; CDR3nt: TGTGCCAGCAGTTACCGGATAGCGGGGTTTAATGAGCAGTTCTTC
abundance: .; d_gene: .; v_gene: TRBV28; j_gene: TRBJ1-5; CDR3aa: CASSLGRLSNQPQHF; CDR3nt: TGTGCCAGCAGTTTAGGGCGACTTAGCAATCAGCCCCAGCATTTT
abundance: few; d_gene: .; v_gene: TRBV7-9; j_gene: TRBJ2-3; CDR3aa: CASSRIRSVENTQYF; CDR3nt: TGTGCCAGCAGCAGGATCAGGAGTGTTGAGAATACGCAGTATTTT
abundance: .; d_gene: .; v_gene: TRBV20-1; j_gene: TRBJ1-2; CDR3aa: CSARDFPAARFYGYTF; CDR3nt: TGCAGTGCTAGAGATTTTCCGGCAGCGAGGTTCTATGGCTACACCTTC
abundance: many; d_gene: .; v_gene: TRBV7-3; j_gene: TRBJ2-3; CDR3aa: CASSAAGPSTDTQYF; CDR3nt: TGTGCCAGCAGCGCTGCGGGTCCCAGCACAGATACGCAGTATTTT
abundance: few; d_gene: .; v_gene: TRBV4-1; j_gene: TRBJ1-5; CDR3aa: CASSPRFWGGHQPQHF; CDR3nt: TGCGCCAGCAGCCCCCGATTCTGGGGAGGACATCAGCCCCAGCATTTT
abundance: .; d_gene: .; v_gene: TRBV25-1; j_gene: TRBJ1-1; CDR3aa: CASSEYLYTEAFF; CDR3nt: TGTGCCAGCAGTGAATATTTGTACACTGAAGCTTTCTTT
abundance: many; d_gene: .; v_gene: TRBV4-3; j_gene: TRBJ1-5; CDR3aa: CASSQEAGVSNQPQHF; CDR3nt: TGCGCCAGCAGCCAGGAAGCAGGGGTTAGCAATCAGCCCCAGCATTTT
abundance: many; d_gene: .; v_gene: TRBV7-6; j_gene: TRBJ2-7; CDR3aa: CASSWGERDEQYF; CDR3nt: TGTGCCAGCAGCTGGGGGGAACGGGACGAGCAGTACTTC
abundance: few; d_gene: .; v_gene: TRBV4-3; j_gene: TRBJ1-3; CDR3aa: CASSQESLSSLKTYNTIYF; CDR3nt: TGCGCCAGCAGCCAAGAGTCCTTGAGCTCTCTCAAGACCTACAACACCATATATTTT
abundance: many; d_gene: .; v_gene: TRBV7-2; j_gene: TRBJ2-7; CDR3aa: CASSPRLSSYEQYF; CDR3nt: TGTGCCAGCAGCCCCAGACTTAGCTCCTACGAGCAGTACTTC
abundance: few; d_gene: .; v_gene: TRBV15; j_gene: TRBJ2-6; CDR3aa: CATSRDASGANVLTF; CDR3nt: TGTGCCACCAGCAGAGATGCCTCTGGGGCCAACGTCCTGACTTTC
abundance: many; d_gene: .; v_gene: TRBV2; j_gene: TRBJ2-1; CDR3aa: CASDNYNEQFF; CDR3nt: TGTGCCAGCGACAACTACAATGAGCAGTTCTTC
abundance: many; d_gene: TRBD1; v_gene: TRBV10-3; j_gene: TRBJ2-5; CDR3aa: CAISDKDRVGQETQYF; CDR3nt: TGTGCCATCAGTGACAAGGACAGGGTGGGACAAGAGACCCAGTACTTC
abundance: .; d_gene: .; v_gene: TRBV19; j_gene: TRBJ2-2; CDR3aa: CASLNQDGTWELFF; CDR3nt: TGTGCCAGTCTTAACCAGGACGGAACTTGGGAGCTGTTTTTT
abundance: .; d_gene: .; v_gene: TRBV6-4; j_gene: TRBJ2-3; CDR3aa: CASSDWDTQYF; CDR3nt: TGTGCCAGCAGTGACTGGGATACGCAGTATTTT
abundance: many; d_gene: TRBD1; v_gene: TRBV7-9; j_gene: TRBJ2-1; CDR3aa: CASSLGSTGDRDNEQFF; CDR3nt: TGTGCCAGCAGCTTAGGATCGACAGGGGATAGGGACAATGAGCAGTTCTTC
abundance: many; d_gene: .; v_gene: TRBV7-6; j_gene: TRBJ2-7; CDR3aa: CASSLRGGAYEQYF; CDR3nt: TGTGCCAGCAGCTTGCGGGGAGGAGCCTACGAGCAGTACTTC
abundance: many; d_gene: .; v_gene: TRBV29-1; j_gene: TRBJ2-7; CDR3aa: CSGIQDSPSYEQYF; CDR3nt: TGCAGCGGTATACAGGACAGCCCTTCCTACGAGCAGTACTTC
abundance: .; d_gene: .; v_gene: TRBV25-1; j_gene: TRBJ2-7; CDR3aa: CASSEAYEQYF; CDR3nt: TGTGCCAGCAGTGAGGCCTACGAGCAGTACTTC
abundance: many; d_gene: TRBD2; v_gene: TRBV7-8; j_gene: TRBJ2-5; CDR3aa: CASSLETSGIRETQYF; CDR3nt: TGTGCCAGCAGCTTAGAGACTAGCGGTATCCGAGAGACCCAGTACTTC
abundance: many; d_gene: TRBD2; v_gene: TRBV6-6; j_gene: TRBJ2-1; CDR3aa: CASSYSTAGGLDEQFF; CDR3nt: TGTGCCAGCAGTTACTCGACGGCGGGGGGGCTCGATGAGCAGTTCTTC
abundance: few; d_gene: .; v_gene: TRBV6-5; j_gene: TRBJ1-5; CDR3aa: CASSYSWGAGQPQHF; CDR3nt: TGTGCCAGCAGTTACTCATGGGGGGCGGGCCAGCCCCAGCATTTT
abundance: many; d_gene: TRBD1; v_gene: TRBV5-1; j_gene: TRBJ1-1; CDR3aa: CASSIDTGGTEAFF; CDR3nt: TGCGCCAGCAGCATAGATACAGGGGGCACCGAAGCTTTCTTT
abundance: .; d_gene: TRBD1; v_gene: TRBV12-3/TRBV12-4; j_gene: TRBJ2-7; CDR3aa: CASSLTGGKYEQYF; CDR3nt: TGTGCCAGCAGTTTGACAGGGGGTAAATACGAGCAGTACTTC
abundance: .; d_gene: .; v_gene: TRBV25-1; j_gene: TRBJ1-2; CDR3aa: CASSEYKRGAFHYGYTF; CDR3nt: TGTGCCAGCAGTGAATATAAGCGGGGCGCATTTCACTATGGCTACACCTTC
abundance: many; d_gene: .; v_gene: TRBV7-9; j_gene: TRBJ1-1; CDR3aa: CASSTESLNTEAFF; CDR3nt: TGTGCCAGCAGCACCGAGAGCTTGAACACTGAAGCTTTCTTT
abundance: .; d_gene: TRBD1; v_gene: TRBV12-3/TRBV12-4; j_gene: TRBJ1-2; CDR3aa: CASSLRDRDGYTF; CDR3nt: TGTGCCAGCAGTTTACGGGACAGGGATGGCTACACCTTC
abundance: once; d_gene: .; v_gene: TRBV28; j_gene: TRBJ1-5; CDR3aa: CASSLVGAHQPQHF; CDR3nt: TGTGCCAGCAGTTTAGTCGGGGCCCATCAGCCCCAGCATTTT